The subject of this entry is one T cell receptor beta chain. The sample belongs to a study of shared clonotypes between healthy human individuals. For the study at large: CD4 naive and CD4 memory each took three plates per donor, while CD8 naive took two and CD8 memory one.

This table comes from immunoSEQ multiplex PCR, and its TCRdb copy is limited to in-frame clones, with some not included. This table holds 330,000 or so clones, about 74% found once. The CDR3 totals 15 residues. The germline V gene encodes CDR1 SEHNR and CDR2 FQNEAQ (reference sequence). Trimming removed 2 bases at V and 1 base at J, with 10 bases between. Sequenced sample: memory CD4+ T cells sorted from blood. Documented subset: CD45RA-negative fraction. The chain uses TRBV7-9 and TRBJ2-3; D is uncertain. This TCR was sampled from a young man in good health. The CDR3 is CASSLRLPGTDTQYF. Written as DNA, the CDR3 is TGTGCCAGCAGCTTACGGCTACCGGGCACAGATACGCAGTATTTT.